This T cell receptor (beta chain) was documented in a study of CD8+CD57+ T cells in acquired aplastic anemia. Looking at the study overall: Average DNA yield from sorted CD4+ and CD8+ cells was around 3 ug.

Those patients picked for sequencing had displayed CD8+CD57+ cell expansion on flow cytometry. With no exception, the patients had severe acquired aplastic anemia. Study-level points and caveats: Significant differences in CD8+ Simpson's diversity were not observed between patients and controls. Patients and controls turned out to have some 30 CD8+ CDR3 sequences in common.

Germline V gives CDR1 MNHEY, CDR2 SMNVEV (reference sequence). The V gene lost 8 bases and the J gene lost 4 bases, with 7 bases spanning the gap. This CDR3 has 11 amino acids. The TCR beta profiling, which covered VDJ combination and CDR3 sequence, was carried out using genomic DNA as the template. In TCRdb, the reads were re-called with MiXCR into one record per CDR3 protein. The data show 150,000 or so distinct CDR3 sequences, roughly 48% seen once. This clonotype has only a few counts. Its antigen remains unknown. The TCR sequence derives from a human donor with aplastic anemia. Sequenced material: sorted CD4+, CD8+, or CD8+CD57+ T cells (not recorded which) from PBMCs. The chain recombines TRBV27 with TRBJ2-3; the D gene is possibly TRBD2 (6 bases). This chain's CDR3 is CASASADTQYF. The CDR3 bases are TGTGCCAGCGCTAGCGCAGATACGCAGTATTTT.